A selection of T cell receptor beta chains follows, all from one sample in a study of beta chain features in type 1 diabetes. Using immunoSEQ multiplex PCR, the repertoire was profiled, and TCRdb retains in-frame clones only, with some absent. In the table there are roughly 250,000 clones, roughly 20% of which are singletons. The sample was naive CD4+ T cells from blood. These receptors came from a woman between 35 and 50 years old with type 1 diabetes. CDR3s include the opening cysteine and the closing phenylalanine or tryptophan. The order of the fields is V gene, CDR3 length, J gene, D gene, clone size, CDR3 DNA, CDR3 protein. D genes are given only for firm matches. Only some rows state a clone size, as once, few, many or a class for expanded clones.

V: TRBV2; length: 14; J: TRBJ2-7; D: TRBD2; size: once; DNA: TGTGCCAGCAGTGAACGGGAGGGCCCTTACGAGCAGTACTTC; CDR3: CASSEREGPYEQYF
V: TRBV28; length: 12; J: TRBJ1-2; D: .; size: few; DNA: TGTGCCAGCAGTCTATCGACATACGGCTACACCTTC; CDR3: CASSLSTYGYTF
V: TRBV4-3; length: 13; J: TRBJ1-1; D: .; size: .; DNA: TGCGCCAGCAGCCGTGAGAACGGTGCACAAGCTTTCTTT; CDR3: CASSRENGAQAFF
V: TRBV7-2; length: 14; J: TRBJ2-7; D: .; size: .; DNA: TGTGCCAGCAGCGAGAACCCAGGGGTAGGGGAGCAGTACTTC; CDR3: CASSENPGVGEQYF
V: TRBV5-6; length: 13; J: TRBJ1-2; D: .; size: .; DNA: TGTGCCAGCAGCAGGGGCCCGGACTATGGCTACACCTTC; CDR3: CASSRGPDYGYTF
V: TRBV4-1; length: 13; J: TRBJ2-7; D: .; size: .; DNA: TGCGCCAGCAGCCAAGAGTACGGGAATAAGCAGTACTTC; CDR3: CASSQEYGNKQYF
V: TRBV5-1; length: 13; J: TRBJ2-7; D: .; size: few; DNA: TGCGCCAGCAGCTTGCAGGGCTCCTACGAGCAGTACTTC; CDR3: CASSLQGSYEQYF
V: TRBV9; length: 15; J: TRBJ2-1; D: .; size: few; DNA: TGTGCCAGCAGCCCGCAAGCGGGCTCCTACAATGAGCAGTTCTTC; CDR3: CASSPQAGSYNEQFF
V: TRBV5-4; length: 18; J: TRBJ1-2; D: TRBD1; size: few; DNA: TGTGCCAGCAGCCGGTACACGACAGGGGGGCCCCACTACTATGGCTACACCTTC; CDR3: CASSRYTTGGPHYYGYTF
V: TRBV4-1; length: 11; J: TRBJ2-7; D: .; size: .; DNA: TGCGCCAGCAGCCTAGGGGGCGAGCAGTACTTC; CDR3: CASSLGGEQYF
V: TRBV7-9; length: 13; J: TRBJ1-1; D: .; size: .; DNA: TGTGCCAGCGAACGGATGGAGGACACTGAAGCTTTCTTT; CDR3: CASERMEDTEAFF
V: TRBV6-5; length: 14; J: TRBJ2-5; D: .; size: .; DNA: TGTGCCAGCAGTTACTCGAACAGCGGGGAGACCCAGTACTTC; CDR3: CASSYSNSGETQYF
V: TRBV14; length: 13; J: TRBJ1-4; D: .; size: few; DNA: TGTGCCAGCAGCCAGCGGACAGACGGAAAACTGTTTTTT; CDR3: CASSQRTDGKLFF
V: TRBV30; length: 14; J: TRBJ2-7; D: .; size: .; DNA: TGTGCCTGGAGTGTAGGGGCCCCCTCCTACGAGCAGTACTTC; CDR3: CAWSVGAPSYEQYF
V: TRBV19; length: 13; J: TRBJ2-5; D: TRBD1; size: .; DNA: TGTGCCAGTACTACAGGGGTTGAAGAGACCCAGTACTTC; CDR3: CASTTGVEETQYF
V: TRBV7-2; length: 14; J: TRBJ1-1; D: TRBD1; size: .; DNA: TGTGCCAGCAGTCCACCAGGGGGAAGGACTGAAGCTTTCTTT; CDR3: CASSPPGGRTEAFF
V: TRBV5-4; length: 14; J: TRBJ2-2; D: .; size: few; DNA: TGTGCCAGCAGCTTGGATTCAATCCCCGGGGAGCTGTTTTTT; CDR3: CASSLDSIPGELFF
V: TRBV18; length: 15; J: TRBJ2-3; D: .; size: .; DNA: TGTGCCAGCTCACCTGCACAGGGTGTGAGAGATACGCAGTATTTT; CDR3: CASSPAQGVRDTQYF
V: TRBV5-4; length: 14; J: TRBJ1-1; D: TRBD1; size: .; DNA: TGTGCCAGCACCCGGGACAGGAAGAACACTGAAGCTTTCTTT; CDR3: CASTRDRKNTEAFF
V: TRBV15; length: 15; J: TRBJ1-3; D: TRBD1; size: once; DNA: TGTGCCACCAGCAGAGCGGGACAGGAATCGGACACCATATATTTT; CDR3: CATSRAGQESDTIYF
V: TRBV7-9; length: 14; J: TRBJ2-2; D: TRBD2; size: few; DNA: TGTGCCAGCCTCTCCGGACTAGCCCCCGGGGAGCTGTTTTTT; CDR3: CASLSGLAPGELFF
V: TRBV7-9; length: 15; J: TRBJ2-3; D: TRBD1; size: few; DNA: TGTGCCAGCAGTTGGGACAGGGCAGGCACAGATACGCAGTATTTT; CDR3: CASSWDRAGTDTQYF
V: TRBV25-1; length: 15; J: TRBJ2-1; D: TRBD1; size: .; DNA: TGTGCCAGCAGTTCAGGGGGTTCCTTCTACAATGAGCAGTTCTTC; CDR3: CASSSGGSFYNEQFF
V: TRBV11-3; length: 16; J: TRBJ2-2; D: .; size: few; DNA: TGTGCCAGCAGCTTGTCGCCCAGCGCGAACACCGGGGAGCTGTTTTTT; CDR3: CASSLSPSANTGELFF
V: TRBV18; length: 15; J: TRBJ2-7; D: TRBD2; size: .; DNA: TGTGCCAGCTCACCAGCTAGCGGGAGCTCCTACGAGCAGTACTTC; CDR3: CASSPASGSSYEQYF
V: TRBV9; length: 15; J: TRBJ2-3; D: .; size: .; DNA: TGTGCCAGCAGCCCTCGGACAGCGAGCACAGATACGCAGTATTTT; CDR3: CASSPRTASTDTQYF
V: TRBV5-1; length: 13; J: TRBJ1-1; D: TRBD1; size: .; DNA: TGCGCCAGCAGCCAGACAGGGGACACTGAAGCTTTCTTT; CDR3: CASSQTGDTEAFF
V: TRBV2; length: 15; J: TRBJ1-6; D: TRBD1; size: .; DNA: TGTGCCAGCACGGACAGGAGCTCCTATAATTCACCCCTCCACTTT; CDR3: CASTDRSSYNSPLHF
V: TRBV5-6; length: 15; J: TRBJ1-6; D: .; size: .; DNA: TGTGCCAGCAGCGAAAAAACAGGGTTTAATTCACCCCTCCACTTT; CDR3: CASSEKTGFNSPLHF
V: TRBV20-1; length: 11; J: TRBJ2-1; D: .; size: .; DNA: TGCAGTGCCACCGAGGCTCGGAGCGAGTTCTTC; CDR3: CSATEARSEFF
V: TRBV4-2; length: 15; J: TRBJ2-2; D: TRBD2; size: few; DNA: TGTGCCAGCAGCCATAGCGGGGGAGGCACCGGGGAGCTGTTTTTT; CDR3: CASSHSGGGTGELFF
V: TRBV11-2; length: 17; J: TRBJ2-1; D: TRBD2; size: .; DNA: TGTGCCAGCAGCTTACGGACTAGCCTAAGCTCCTACAATGAGCAGTTCTTC; CDR3: CASSLRTSLSSYNEQFF
V: TRBV10-3; length: 13; J: TRBJ2-1; D: .; size: few; DNA: TGTGCCATCAGTGAAGGGGACTGGGATGAGCAGTTCTTC; CDR3: CAISEGDWDEQFF
V: TRBV28; length: 13; J: TRBJ1-1; D: .; size: few; DNA: TGTGCCAGCAATTTCGGCAGGCCCACTGAAGCTTTCTTT; CDR3: CASNFGRPTEAFF
V: TRBV18; length: 15; J: TRBJ2-7; D: .; size: few; DNA: TGTGCCAGCTCCTCCCTATCATCCAGGGCCTACGAGCAGTACTTC; CDR3: CASSSLSSRAYEQYF
V: TRBV7-9; length: 18; J: TRBJ2-6; D: .; size: few; DNA: TGTGCCAGCAGCTTCACATCAACAGGGCCCACTGGGGCCAACGTCCTGACTTTC; CDR3: CASSFTSTGPTGANVLTF
V: TRBV5-1; length: 15; J: TRBJ2-4; D: .; size: .; DNA: TGCGCCAGCAGTCTTATCCACCCCCTCGAGAACATTCAGTACTTC; CDR3: CASSLIHPLENIQYF
V: TRBV9; length: 17; J: TRBJ2-7; D: TRBD1; size: .; DNA: TGTGCCAGCAGCGTAGGCCAACCGGGACAGGGTGTGAGGGAGCAGTACTTC; CDR3: CASSVGQPGQGVREQYF
V: TRBV6-6; length: 16; J: TRBJ1-5; D: .; size: .; DNA: TGTGCCAGCAGCTCCCTACGACAGACTAGCAATCAGCCCCAGCATTTT; CDR3: CASSSLRQTSNQPQHF
V: TRBV28; length: 14; J: TRBJ1-1; D: .; size: few; DNA: TGTGCCAGCAGCCTGGGGGGGGTGGGTACTGAAGCTTTCTTT; CDR3: CASSLGGVGTEAFF
V: TRBV19; length: 12; J: TRBJ2-7; D: TRBD2; size: few; DNA: TGTGCCAGTAGTTCGGGACTAGCGATGCAGTACTTC; CDR3: CASSSGLAMQYF
V: TRBV18; length: 15; J: TRBJ1-1; D: .; size: few; DNA: TGTGCCAGCTCACCTTCGCACAGGGAAAACACTGAAGCTTTCTTT; CDR3: CASSPSHRENTEAFF
V: TRBV4-3; length: 16; J: TRBJ1-4; D: TRBD1; size: .; DNA: TGCGCCAGCAGCCACGCCCCGGGACAGTGGACCGAAAAACTGTTTTTT; CDR3: CASSHAPGQWTEKLFF
V: TRBV5-4; length: 16; J: TRBJ1-4; D: TRBD1; size: .; DNA: TGTGCCAGCAGCTCGAGACAGGGGCCGGGTTGGGAAAAACTGTTTTTT; CDR3: CASSSRQGPGWEKLFF
V: TRBV7-9; length: 12; J: TRBJ1-1; D: .; size: .; DNA: TGTGCCAGCAGCACAGGTAGTTTTGAAGCTTTCTTT; CDR3: CASSTGSFEAFF
V: TRBV28; length: 14; J: TRBJ1-1; D: TRBD1; size: .; DNA: TGTGCCAGCAGTTTCACCCGGGACAGGTGGACGGCTTTCTTT; CDR3: CASSFTRDRWTAFF
V: TRBV29-1; length: 13; J: TRBJ1-1; D: TRBD1; size: few; DNA: TGCAGCGTGTCGCCGGACAGGGTTGCTGAAGCTTTCTTT; CDR3: CSVSPDRVAEAFF